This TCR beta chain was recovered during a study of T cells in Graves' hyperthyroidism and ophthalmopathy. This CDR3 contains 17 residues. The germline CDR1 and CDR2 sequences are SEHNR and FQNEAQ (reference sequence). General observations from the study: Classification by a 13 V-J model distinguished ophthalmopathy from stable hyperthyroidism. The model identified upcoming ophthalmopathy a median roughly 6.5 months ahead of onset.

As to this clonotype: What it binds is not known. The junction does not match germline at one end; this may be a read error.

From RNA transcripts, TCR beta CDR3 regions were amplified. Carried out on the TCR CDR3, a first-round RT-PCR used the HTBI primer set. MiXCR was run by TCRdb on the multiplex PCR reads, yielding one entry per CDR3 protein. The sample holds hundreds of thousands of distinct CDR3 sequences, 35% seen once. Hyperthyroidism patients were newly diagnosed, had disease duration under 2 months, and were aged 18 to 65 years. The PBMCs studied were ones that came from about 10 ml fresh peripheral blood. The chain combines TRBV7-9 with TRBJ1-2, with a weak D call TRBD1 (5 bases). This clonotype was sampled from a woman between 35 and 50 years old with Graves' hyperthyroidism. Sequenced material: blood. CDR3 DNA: TGCGCCAGCAGCCAAGAAGCGTGGTCGGGGGGAAACTATGGCTACACCTTC. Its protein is CASSQEAWSGGNYGYTF.